A selection of T cell receptor beta chains follows, all from one sample in a study of radiation and T cells in renal cell carcinoma. Profiling relied on immunoSEQ multiplex PCR, and the TCRdb table lists in-frame clones only, not all of them. Among around 180,000 clones listed, about 85% were seen once. Sequenced material: blood, taken from a patient whose treatment included radiotherapy and nephrectomy. These receptors originate from a woman aged 45-65 years with renal cell carcinoma. Both conserved end residues are part of each CDR3. A D gene is named only where the DNA matches it firmly. Size tells how often a clone was seen (once, few, many) or the class of an expanded clone, and some rows leave it out.

V,size,D,J,DNA,CDR3
TRBV7-2,.,TRBD2,TRBJ2-1,TGTGCCAGCAGCTTCCGGGGGGTTTTCGATGAGCAGTTCTTC,CASSFRGVFDEQFF
TRBV19,.,TRBD2,TRBJ2-1,TGTGCCAGTAGGAATAGCGGGGGATACAATGAGCAGTTCTTC,CASRNSGGYNEQFF
TRBV7-2,.,.,TRBJ1-1,TGTGCCAGCAACCTTAGCCCGGGGAACACTGAAGCTTTCTTT,CASNLSPGNTEAFF
TRBV30,.,TRBD1,TRBJ1-4,TGTGCCTGGAGCCCTGGGACAGTGGCAACTAATGAAAAACTGTTTTTT,CAWSPGTVATNEKLFF
TRBV7-7,.,TRBD2,TRBJ2-5,TGTGCTAGCAGCTTAGCCAGGGAGGGTGAGACCCAGTACTTC,CASSLAREGETQYF
TRBV2,.,TRBD1,TRBJ1-6,TGTGCCAGCACCGGGACAGGGCCTTCACCCCTCCACTTT,CASTGTGPSPLHF
TRBV7-2,.,.,TRBJ2-7,TGTGCCAGCAGCTACGCGGGTCGGCCTTTAGAGCAGTACTTC,CASSYAGRPLEQYF
TRBV18,once,.,TRBJ1-1,TGTGCCAGCTCACCATCAAAGACAGGCGACACTGAAGCTTTCTTT,CASSPSKTGDTEAFF
TRBV9,.,.,TRBJ2-2,TGTGCCAGCAGCACGGACTTGAACACCGGGGAGCTGTTTTTT,CASSTDLNTGELFF
TRBV7-3,.,TRBD2,TRBJ2-2,TGTGCCAGCAGCCAATTCGGCGGCCCGGGAGGGCCCGGGGAGCTGTTTTTT,CASSQFGGPGGPGELFF
TRBV4-3,.,TRBD1,TRBJ1-5,TGCGCCAGCAGCCAAGATCCCCCGCGACAGGGAGGGAATCAGCCCCAGCATTTT,CASSQDPPRQGGNQPQHF
TRBV6-5,.,.,TRBJ1-2,TGTGCCAGCAGTCGGACCAGCGGGGGAAAGGGCTACACCTTC,CASSRTSGGKGYTF
TRBV5-1,.,TRBD1,TRBJ1-1,TGCGCCAGCTCAAACCCCACCGGGACAGGGAGGACTGAAGCTTTCTTT,CASSNPTGTGRTEAFF
TRBV19,.,.,TRBJ2-7,TGTGCCAGTAGTATAGAAGGGACGGATCCCTACGAGCAGTACTTC,CASSIEGTDPYEQYF
TRBV9,.,.,TRBJ1-4,TGTGCCAGCAGCGTAGTATCAGGGAGTAATGAAAAACTGTTTTTT,CASSVVSGSNEKLFF
TRBV14,once,.,TRBJ1-4,TGTGCCAGCAGCTTATTCCAGGGAGAAAAACTGTTTTTT,CASSLFQGEKLFF
TRBV15,.,.,TRBJ2-7,TGTGCCACCAGCAGGCGAGAGGAGGAACCCATCCACGAGCAGTACTTC,CATSRREEEPIHEQYF
TRBV29-1,.,.,TRBJ1-1,TGCAGCGTTGAAACTAGAGCAGGGTCGAACACTGAAGCTTTCTTT,CSVETRAGSNTEAFF
TRBV5-5,.,.,TRBJ2-7,TGTGCCAGCAGCAGATCGTACGAGCAGTACTTC,CASSRSYEQYF
TRBV18,.,.,TRBJ1-6,TGTGCCAGCTCACCACCGTTCGGGAATAATTCACCCCTCCACTTT,CASSPPFGNNSPLHF
TRBV19,.,.,TRBJ2-7,TGTGCCACTAGACAGTCCAGCCTATACGAGCAGTACTTC,CATRQSSLYEQYF
TRBV7-9,.,.,TRBJ1-6,TGTGCCAGCAGCTTAGCTCAAGGGGGGGCCGATTATAATTCACCCCTCCACTTT,CASSLAQGGADYNSPLHF
TRBV7-9,.,.,TRBJ2-7,TGTGCCAGCAGCACAGGAGACAGACCCACTGCCGAGCAGTACTTC,CASSTGDRPTAEQYF
TRBV19,.,.,TRBJ1-2,TGTGCCAGTAGTATTCGGGAACAAGGCTACACCTTC,CASSIREQGYTF
TRBV5-6,.,TRBD1,TRBJ1-1,TGTGCCAGCAGCTTTAAGGAGAGGACAGGGAGGACTGAAGCTTTCTTT,CASSFKERTGRTEAFF
TRBV9,.,TRBD2,TRBJ2-3,TGTGCCAGCAGCGCCAGACTAGCGGGGGGTGCAGATACGCAGTATTTT,CASSARLAGGADTQYF
TRBV29-1,.,.,TRBJ1-3,TGCAGCGTTTCCCACCGGGGGATTGGAAACACCATATATTTT,CSVSHRGIGNTIYF
TRBV15,.,.,TRBJ1-2,TGTGCCACCAGCAGAGAATCTTATGGCTACACCTTC,CATSRESYGYTF
TRBV6-1,.,TRBD1,TRBJ1-6,TGTGCCTCTCGGACAGGGAGCTCCTATAATTCACCCCTCCACTTT,CASRTGSSYNSPLHF
TRBV2,.,TRBD2,TRBJ2-5,TGTGCCAGCAGCGCTCTAGCGGGGGGGGAGACCCAGTACTTC,CASSALAGGETQYF
TRBV6-6,once,TRBD1,TRBJ2-4,TGTGCCAGCAGTTACTTGGGGACAGGGGTGGACATTCAGTACTTC,CASSYLGTGVDIQYF
TRBV27,few,.,TRBJ2-2,TGTGCCAGCAGTTTATTTGCAGGGATCTCCACCGGGGAGCTGTTTTTT,CASSLFAGISTGELFF
TRBV5-6,.,TRBD2,TRBJ2-1,TGTGCCAGCAGCTTCAGCGGGGGGGCCCCCAATGAGCAGTTCTTC,CASSFSGGAPNEQFF
TRBV18,.,TRBD1,TRBJ1-5,TGTGCCAGCTCACGGACAGGGGGAGACCAGCCCCAGCATTTT,CASSRTGGDQPQHF
TRBV6-1,.,.,TRBJ1-4,TGTGCCAGCAGTGAGCCAGGGAGGGAAAAACTGTTTTTT,CASSEPGREKLFF
TRBV6-5,.,.,TRBJ2-5,TGTGCCAGCGAACCAAGTAGAGGGCGGCAAGAGACCCAGTACTTC,CASEPSRGRQETQYF
TRBV11-1,.,.,TRBJ2-5,TGTGCCAGCAGCACCGGGACAAGCCGCCAAGAGACCCAGTACTTC,CASSTGTSRQETQYF
TRBV29-1,.,.,TRBJ1-2,TGCAGCGTTGGACAAACGAACTATGGCTACACCTTC,CSVGQTNYGYTF
TRBV7-7,.,.,TRBJ2-2,TGTGCTAGCAGCAAAACAGTCACCGGGGAGCTGTTTTTT,CASSKTVTGELFF
TRBV27,.,TRBD1,TRBJ2-7,TGTGCCACCTCCCGGGACAGGGAATACGAGCAGTACTTC,CATSRDREYEQYF
TRBV5-4,.,TRBD2,TRBJ2-1,TGTGCCAGCAGCCTTAGCGGGGGGTCGGCCAGTGAGCAGTTCTTC,CASSLSGGSASEQFF
TRBV7-2,few,.,TRBJ1-3,TGTGCCAGCAGCTTATTAGGAATGGGGGACACCATATATTTT,CASSLLGMGDTIYF
TRBV5-1,.,.,TRBJ1-6,TGCGCCAGCAGCTTGGTTCCGGAGAATTCACCCCTCCACTTT,CASSLVPENSPLHF
TRBV6-1,.,.,TRBJ2-1,TGTGCCAGCAGGTACCAGGGCTATTCGAATGAGCAGTTCTTC,CASRYQGYSNEQFF
TRBV5-4,.,.,TRBJ2-7,TGTGCCAGCAGCTTGTACGGGACACAACCCTACGAGCAGTACTTC,CASSLYGTQPYEQYF
TRBV6-1,.,TRBD1,TRBJ1-2,TGTGCCAGCTCTTTTACAGGGGTTTACTATGGCTACACCTTC,CASSFTGVYYGYTF
TRBV9,.,.,TRBJ1-1,TGTGCCAGCACCGTTTTCGGGGGGATTGAGCACACTGAAGCTTTCTTT,CASTVFGGIEHTEAFF
TRBV7-8,.,.,TRBJ2-7,TGTGCCAGCAGCTTACAGGTTCGGGACGAGCAGTACTTC,CASSLQVRDEQYF
TRBV10-3,.,TRBD1,TRBJ1-2,TGTGCCATCAGCGAACAGGGGGCGGAAGGCTACACCTTC,CAISEQGAEGYTF
TRBV11-2,.,TRBD2,TRBJ2-5,TGTGCCAGCAGCCCACGGACTAGCATGGAGACCCAGTACTTC,CASSPRTSMETQYF
TRBV6-6,.,TRBD1,TRBJ1-2,TGTGCCAGCTCTTCCCAGAGGACAGGGGTCTATGGCTACACCTTC,CASSSQRTGVYGYTF
TRBV6-1,.,TRBD1,TRBJ2-7,TGTGCCAGCAGTCCTATGACAGGGGGCAGCTACGAGCAGTACTTC,CASSPMTGGSYEQYF
TRBV4-2,few,.,TRBJ1-6,TGTGCCAGCAGACTTTCGAGGACGTTCGGATCACCCCTCCACTTT,CASRLSRTFGSPLHF